What follows are 17 T cell receptor beta chains derived from one specimen sequenced in a study of cytomegalovirus exposure and HLA in healthy donors (dated by TCRdb to about 2017). The method behind the library was the immunoSEQ multiplex PCR assay. The multiplex PCR relied on a mix of 60 forward primers for TCR Vbeta segments and 13 reverse primers for TCR Jbeta segments. TCRdb obtained this table from immuneACCESS and retained in-frame rearrangements with V and J assigned. These tables miss some clones; where compared with another copy, unresolved V genes account for less than half of the shortfall, and the remainder is unexplained. The sample contains 120,000 or so clones, roughly 74% of them found a single time. The ten largest clones capture approximately 6.4% of the sample. The sequencing sample was made of PBMCs. The receptors stem from a woman aged 45-65 years in good health and CMV-seropositive.

The chain employs TRBV10-3 and TRBJ1-1; D unresolved. V was pared by 3 bases and J by 1 base, with 15 bases between. In germline, CDR1 is ENHRY, CDR2 SYGVKD. The CDR3 runs to 16 residues. The CDR3 region has the DNA TGTGCCATCAGTGATCGGGAGAACCGCCAGAACACTGAAGCTTTCTTT. It yields the protein CAISDRENRQNTEAFF.

The chain uses TRBV11-3 and TRBJ2-5, with 8 nucleotides matching TRBD2. The CDR3 extends over 15 amino acids. The V segment lost 3 bases and the J segment 2 bases; nucleotides outside the gene matches: 5. Looked up from germline, CDR1 is SGHNT and CDR2 is YENEEA. The chain's CDR3 is CASSFGLAGQETQYF. The CDR3 DNA follows: TGTGCCAGCAGCTTTGGGTTAGCGGGGCAAGAGACCCAGTACTTC.

The chain employs TRBV19 and TRBJ1-4; no definite D call. V was shortened by 3 bases and J by 4 bases, with 9 bases between the two germline ends. Per germline, CDR1 LNHDA and CDR2 SQIVND (reference sequence). The CDR3 consists of 14 residues. The CDR3 DNA sequence: TGTGCCAGTAGTATTGCGGGATTTAATGAAAAACTGTTTTTT. Protein: CASSIAGFNEKLFF.

As for this clone: One end of the junction is discordant with germline, which a read error may explain. The chain combines TRBV15 with TRBJ1-6, with D perhaps TRBD1 (6 bases). Germline CDR1 LNHNV, CDR2 YYDKDF (reference sequence). The CDR3 is 13 residues long. CDR3 loop: CATSRDRYSPLHF. The CDR3 bases are TGTGCCACCAGCAGGGACAGATATTCGCCCCTCCACTTT.

J is TRBJ1-2 and V is TRBV5-1; possible D gene TRBD1, 5 bases. Germline values: CDR1 SGHRS, CDR2 YFSETQ. CDR3 length: 15 amino acids. The V end was cut by 3 bases, the J end by 6 bases, with 18 bases between. In DNA form, the CDR3 reads TGCGCCAGCAGCTATGGGGCGGGGGGTAAGAATGGCTACACCTTC. This encodes CASSYGAGGKNGYTF.

This clone was seen a handful of times. The chain uses TRBV2 and TRBJ2-5, with D perhaps TRBD1 (5 bases). CDR1 and CDR2 (germline): SNHLY, FYNNEI. V was cut by 7 bases and J by 5 bases, with 14 bases left in between. The CDR3 length is 13 residues. CDR3 bases: TGTGCCAGCAATCTGGGGCTTCGGGAGACCCAGTACTTC. Protein sequence: CASNLGLRETQYF.

The rearrangement joins TRBV29-1 to TRBJ2-3; D remains unclear. The germline gives CDR1 SQVTM, CDR2 ANQGSEA. The CDR3 contains 11 residues. Between the trimmed V and J ends, which lost 7 bases and 5 bases, there was a span of 10 bases. CDR3 sequence (DNA): TGCAGCGCTGCCCTACTAGATACGCAGTATTTT. It specifies CSAALLDTQYF.

The chain links TRBV11-2 to TRBJ2-7; D is perhaps TRBD1 (5 bases). Per the germline V gene, CDR1 is SGHAT and CDR2 is FQNNGV. Trimming took off 4 bases at V and 4 bases at J, with 11 bases between the two ends. The CDR3 runs 13 residues. The CDR3 coding sequence is TGTGCCAGCAGCTGGTCGACAGCTTACGAGCAGTACTTC. Translated, it gives CASSWSTAYEQYF.

The V and J genes are TRBV5-6 and TRBJ2-1; 12 nucleotides agree with TRBD2. V lost 4 bases, J lost 8 bases, and 10 bases stayed unmatched. Germline V gene data show CDR1 as SGHDT and CDR2 as YYEEEE. The CDR3 sequence is 16 residues long. The CDR3 DNA reads as TGTGCCAGCAGCCGTTCTAGCGGGGGGGCTAGTGATGAGCAGTTCTTC. Residues: CASSRSSGGASDEQFF.

V usage is TRBV5-1 and J usage is TRBJ2-3; 12 bases map to TRBD2. CDR3 size: 16 residues. The germline V gene encodes CDR1 SGHRS and CDR2 YFSETQ. V was clipped by 1 base and J by 6 bases; unmatched bases: 6. CDR3: CASSLWTSGDRDTQYF. For the CDR3, the DNA is TGCGCCAGCAGCTTGTGGACTAGCGGGGATAGGGATACGCAGTATTTT.

CDR3 nucleotides: TGTGCCAGCAGCTTGGTGACAGGGGACACCGGGGAGCTGTTTTTT. Protein: CASSLVTGDTGELFF. The rearrangement links TRBV5-4 to TRBJ2-2; 8 nucleotides match TRBD1. J lost 3 bases, V lost 0 bases, and 1 base had no gene match. Germline CDR1 reads SGHNT; CDR2 reads YYREEE (reference sequence). The CDR3 loop spans 15 amino acids.

This sequence joins TRBV19 and TRBJ2-5, with 7 bases identical to TRBD2. This CDR3 comprises 16 residues. The V gene's germline CDR1 is LNHDA and CDR2 SQIVND (reference sequence). The ends lost 5 bases at V and 6 bases at J; junction bases unmatched: 15. The CDR3 coding sequence is TGTGCCAGTAGTGGTCCGGGACTATCCCTGGAAAAGACCCAGTACTTC. Encoded protein: CASSGPGLSLEKTQYF.

This clone has a count of ten or more. This chain connects TRBV7-9 to TRBJ1-1, with 8 bases that match TRBD1. This CDR3 spans 14 amino acids. V gave up 4 bases and J gave up 6 bases; unmatched junction bases: 7. Germline V CDR1 and CDR2: SEHNR, FQNEAQ (reference sequence). The CDR3 DNA sequence: TGTGCCAGCAGCTCCCAGGGGGCGGTCGCTGAAGCTTTCTTT. It is translated as CASSSQGAVAEAFF.

This clone was counted a few times. J is TRBJ1-5 and V is TRBV19, with D uncertain. CDR3 length: 12 amino acids. The germline V and J ends were trimmed by 9 bases and 1 base, with 7 bases remaining between them. Germline lookup yields CDR1 LNHDA and CDR2 SQIVND (reference sequence). CDR3 protein: CASRRSNQPQHF. The CDR3, as DNA: TGTGCCAGCCGGAGGAGCAATCAGCCCCAGCATTTT.

The rearrangement uses TRBV7-2 and TRBJ2-7, with TRBD2 matching 10 bases. Trimming at V came to 4 bases and at J to 6 bases, leaving 9 bases not matched to a gene. The CDR3 consists of 15 residues. Germline V gives CDR1 SGHTA, CDR2 FQGNSA. The DNA of the CDR3 is TGTGCCAGCAGCTCTTTCACTAGCGGGGCCGGCGAGCAGTACTTC. This translates into CASSSFTSGAGEQYF.

The chain is built from TRBV19 and TRBJ2-5; 11 bases map to TRBD2. The CDR3 is 15 amino acids. In germline, CDR1 is LNHDA, CDR2 SQIVND (reference sequence). J lost 2 bases, V lost 6 bases, and 5 bases had no gene match. This chain's CDR3 is CASRATSGGQETQYF. Written as DNA, the CDR3 is TGTGCCAGTAGGGCCACTAGCGGGGGACAAGAGACCCAGTACTTC.

The V and J genes are TRBV19 and TRBJ2-2, with 7 bases matching TRBD2. Germline assignment: CDR1 LNHDA and CDR2 SQIVND (reference sequence). V was clipped by 5 bases and J by 1 base; unmatched bases: 10. The CDR3 has 17 amino acids. The CDR3, as DNA: TGTGCCAGTAGTGCCTTAAAAGGGGAGGGGAACACCGGGGAGCTGTTTTTT. Protein: CASSALKGEGNTGELFF.